This T cell receptor (beta chain) was documented in a study of T cell clonotyping in hematopoietic cell transplantation. V dropped 4 bases and J dropped 5; count of bases not matched to a gene: 4. The CDR3 runs to 14 residues. Germline V gives CDR1 SNHLY, CDR2 FYNNEI. Whole-study findings and limits: Few recipient clonotypes overlapped donors; over 97% were de novo at given depth. Pathologically expanded recipient clonotypes increased progressively from day 30 to day 180 as diversity fell.

Sequencing was performed with immunoSEQ multiplex PCR; in TCRdb, only in-frame clones are kept and a portion is missing. There are roughly 16,000 clones in the sample; 80% to 95% occur only once, and about 5.4% lies in the top ten. Worth noting for this clone: Its antigen is still unknown.

This clonotype was obtained from a man in his forties or fifties in good health. Some clones in this sample may be carry-over from other donors' samples. The chain has TRBV2 and TRBJ1-2; 10 bases align to TRBD1. The sequenced sample consisted of peripheral blood mononuclear cells. CDR3 in DNA: TGTGCCAGCAGTGTGGGACAGGGGAGATATGGCTACACCTTC. Encoded protein: CASSVGQGRYGYTF. Variable domain in full (rest from reference TRBV2 and TRBJ1-2): EPEVTQTPSHQVTQMGQEVILRCVPISNHLYFYWYRQILGQKVEFLVSFYNNEISEKSEIFDDQFSVERPDGSNFTLKIRSTKLEDSAMYFCASSVGQGRYGYTFGSGTRLTVV.